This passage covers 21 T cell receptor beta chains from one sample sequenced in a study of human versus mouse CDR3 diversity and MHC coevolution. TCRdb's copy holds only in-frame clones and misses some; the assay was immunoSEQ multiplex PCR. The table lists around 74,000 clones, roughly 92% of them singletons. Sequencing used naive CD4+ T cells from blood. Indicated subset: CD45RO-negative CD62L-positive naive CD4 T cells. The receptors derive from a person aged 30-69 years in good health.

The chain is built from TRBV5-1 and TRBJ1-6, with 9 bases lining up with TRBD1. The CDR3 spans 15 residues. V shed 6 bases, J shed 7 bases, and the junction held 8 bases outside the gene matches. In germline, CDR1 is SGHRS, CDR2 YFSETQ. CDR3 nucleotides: TGCGCCAGCACCTACAGGACAGGGGAGAATTCACCCCTCCACTTT. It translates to CASTYRTGENSPLHF. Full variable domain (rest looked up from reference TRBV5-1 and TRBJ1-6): KAGVTQTPRYLIKTRGQQVTLSCSPISGHRSVSWYQQTPGQGLQFLFEYFSETQRNKGNFPGRFSGRQFSNSRSEMNVSTLELGDSALYLCASTYRTGENSPLHFGNGTRLTVT.

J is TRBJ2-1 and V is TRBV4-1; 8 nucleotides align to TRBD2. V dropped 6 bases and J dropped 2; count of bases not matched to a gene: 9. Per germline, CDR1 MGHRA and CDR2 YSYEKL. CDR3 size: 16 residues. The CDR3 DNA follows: TGCGCCAGCAGAGGTCGGGGGGGACCCGCCTACAATGAGCAGTTCTTC. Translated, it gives CASRGRGGPAYNEQFF.

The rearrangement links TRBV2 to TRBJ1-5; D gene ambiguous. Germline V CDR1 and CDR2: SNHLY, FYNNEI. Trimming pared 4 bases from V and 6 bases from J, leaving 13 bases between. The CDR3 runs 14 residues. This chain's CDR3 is CASSVREGGQPQHF. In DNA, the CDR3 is TGTGCCAGCAGTGTAAGGGAGGGCGGTCAGCCCCAGCATTTT.

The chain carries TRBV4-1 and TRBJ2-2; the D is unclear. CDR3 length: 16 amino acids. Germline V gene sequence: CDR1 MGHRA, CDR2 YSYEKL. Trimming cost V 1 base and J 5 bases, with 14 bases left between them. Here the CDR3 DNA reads TGCGCCAGCAGCCAAGGGGCGCGCTTAGGTACCGGGGAGCTGTTTTTT. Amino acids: CASSQGARLGTGELFF.

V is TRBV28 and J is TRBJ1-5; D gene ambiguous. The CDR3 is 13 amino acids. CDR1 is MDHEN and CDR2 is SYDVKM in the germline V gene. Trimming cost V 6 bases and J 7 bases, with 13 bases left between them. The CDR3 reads CASSPGWGQPQHF. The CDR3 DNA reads TGTGCCAGCAGCCCGGGATGGGGACAGCCCCAGCATTTT.

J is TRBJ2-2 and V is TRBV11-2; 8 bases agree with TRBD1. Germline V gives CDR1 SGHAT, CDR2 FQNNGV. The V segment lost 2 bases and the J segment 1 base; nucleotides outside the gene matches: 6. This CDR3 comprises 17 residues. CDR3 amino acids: CASSLIRDRKNTGELFF. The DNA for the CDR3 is TGTGCCAGCAGCTTAATCAGGGACAGGAAGAACACCGGGGAGCTGTTTTTT.

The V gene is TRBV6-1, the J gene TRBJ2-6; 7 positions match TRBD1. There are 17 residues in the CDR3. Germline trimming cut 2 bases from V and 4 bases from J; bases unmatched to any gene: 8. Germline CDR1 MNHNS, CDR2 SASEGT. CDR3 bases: TGTGCCAGCAGTGAAAGCGGCAGGGGGTGGGGGGCCAACGTCCTGACTTTC. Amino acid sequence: CASSESGRGWGANVLTF.

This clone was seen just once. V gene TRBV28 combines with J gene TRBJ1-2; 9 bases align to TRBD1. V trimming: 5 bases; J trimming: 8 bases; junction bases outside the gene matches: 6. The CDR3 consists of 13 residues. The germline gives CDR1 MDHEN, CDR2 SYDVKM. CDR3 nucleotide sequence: TGTGCCAGCAGTCTAGGGACAGGGAGAGGCTACACCTTC. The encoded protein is CASSLGTGRGYTF.

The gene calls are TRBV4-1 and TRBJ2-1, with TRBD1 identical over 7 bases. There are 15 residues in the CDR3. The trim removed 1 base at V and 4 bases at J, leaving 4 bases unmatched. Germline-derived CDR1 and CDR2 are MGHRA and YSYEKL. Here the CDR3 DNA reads TGCGCCAGCAGCCAAGGACAGGGACGTTACAATGAGCAGTTCTTC. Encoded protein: CASSQGQGRYNEQFF.

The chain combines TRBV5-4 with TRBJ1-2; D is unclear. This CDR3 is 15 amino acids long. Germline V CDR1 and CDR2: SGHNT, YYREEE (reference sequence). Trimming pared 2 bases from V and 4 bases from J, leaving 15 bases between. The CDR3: CASSLDAGSLYGYTF. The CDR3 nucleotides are TGTGCCAGCAGCTTAGATGCAGGCAGTCTCTATGGCTACACCTTC.

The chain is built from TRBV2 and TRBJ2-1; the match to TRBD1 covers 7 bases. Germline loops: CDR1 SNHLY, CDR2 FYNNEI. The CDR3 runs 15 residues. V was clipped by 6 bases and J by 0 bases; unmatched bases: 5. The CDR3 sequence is CASRPGQSSYNEQFF. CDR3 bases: TGTGCCAGCAGACCGGGACAGAGCTCCTACAATGAGCAGTTCTTC.

The CDR3 loop is CASSTRQGSTYEQYF. In DNA, the CDR3 is TGTGCCAGTAGTACCCGACAGGGATCGACCTACGAGCAGTACTTC. The chain joins TRBV19 to TRBJ2-7; the match to TRBD1 covers 7 bases. This CDR3 has 15 residues. Germline trimming cut 4 bases from V and 2 bases from J; bases unmatched to any gene: 8. Germline V gene data show CDR1 as LNHDA and CDR2 as SQIVND (reference sequence).

CDR3 protein: CAISTGTGPYEQYF. The CDR3 nucleotides are TGTGCCATCAGCACCGGGACAGGGCCCTACGAGCAGTACTTC. This chain links TRBV10-3 with TRBJ2-5; TRBD1 aligns across 9 bases. The J call may be faulty, since TRBJ2-7 better matches the DNA end. The germline V gene encodes CDR1 ENHRY and CDR2 SYGVKD. CDR3 length: 14 residues.

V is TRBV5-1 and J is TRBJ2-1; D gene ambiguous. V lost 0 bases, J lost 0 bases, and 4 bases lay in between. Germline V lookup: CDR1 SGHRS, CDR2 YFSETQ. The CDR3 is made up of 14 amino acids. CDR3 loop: CASSLDRSYNEQFF. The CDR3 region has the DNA TGCGCCAGCAGCTTGGATCGCTCCTACAATGAGCAGTTCTTC.

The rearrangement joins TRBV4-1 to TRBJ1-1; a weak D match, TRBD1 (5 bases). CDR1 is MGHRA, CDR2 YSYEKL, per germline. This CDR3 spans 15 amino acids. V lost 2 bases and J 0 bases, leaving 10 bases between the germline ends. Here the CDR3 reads CASSQTQEVNTEAFF. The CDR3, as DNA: TGCGCCAGCAGCCAAACACAGGAAGTGAACACTGAAGCTTTCTTT.

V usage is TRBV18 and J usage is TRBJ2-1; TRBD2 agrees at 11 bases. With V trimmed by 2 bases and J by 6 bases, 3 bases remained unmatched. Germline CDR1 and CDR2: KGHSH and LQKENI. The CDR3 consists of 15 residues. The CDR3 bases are TGTGCCAGCTCACCAACCCTAGCGGGAGGCAATGAGCAGTTCTTC. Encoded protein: CASSPTLAGGNEQFF.

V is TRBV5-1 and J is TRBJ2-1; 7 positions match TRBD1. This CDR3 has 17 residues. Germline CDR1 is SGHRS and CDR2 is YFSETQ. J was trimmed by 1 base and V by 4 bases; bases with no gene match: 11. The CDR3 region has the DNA TGCGCCAGCAGCCTAACTTGGACAGGCCGATCCTACAATGAGCAGTTCTTC. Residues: CASSLTWTGRSYNEQFF. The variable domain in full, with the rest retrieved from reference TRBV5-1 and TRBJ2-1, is KAGVTQTPRYLIKTRGQQVTLSCSPISGHRSVSWYQQTPGQGLQFLFEYFSETQRNKGNFPGRFSGRQFSNSRSEMNVSTLELGDSALYLCASSLTWTGRSYNEQFFGPGTRLTVL.

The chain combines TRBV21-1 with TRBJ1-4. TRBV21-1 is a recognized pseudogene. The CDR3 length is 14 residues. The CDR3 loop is CASSSPELNEKLFF. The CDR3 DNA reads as TGTGCCAGCAGCAGCCCTGAACTTAATGAAAAACTGTTTTTT.

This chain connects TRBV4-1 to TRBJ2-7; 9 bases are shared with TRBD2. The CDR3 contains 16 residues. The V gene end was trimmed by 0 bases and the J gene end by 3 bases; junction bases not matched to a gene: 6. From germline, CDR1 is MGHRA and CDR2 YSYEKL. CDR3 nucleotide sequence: TGCGCCAGCAGCCAAGATGCCGGGACTAGCCTCTACGAGCAGTACTTC. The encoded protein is CASSQDAGTSLYEQYF.

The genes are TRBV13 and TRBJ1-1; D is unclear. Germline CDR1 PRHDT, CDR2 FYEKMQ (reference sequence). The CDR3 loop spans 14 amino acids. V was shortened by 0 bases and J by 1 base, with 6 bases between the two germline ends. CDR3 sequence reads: CASSLGQKNTEAFF. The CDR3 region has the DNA TGTGCCAGCAGCTTAGGTCAGAAGAACACTGAAGCTTTCTTT.

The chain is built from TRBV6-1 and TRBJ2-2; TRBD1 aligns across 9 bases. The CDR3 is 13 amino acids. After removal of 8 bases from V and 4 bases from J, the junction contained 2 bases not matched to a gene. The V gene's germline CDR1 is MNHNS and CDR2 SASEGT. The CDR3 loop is CASPTGGTGELFF. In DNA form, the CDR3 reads TGTGCCAGCCCGACAGGGGGCACCGGGGAGCTGTTTTTT.